A selection of T cell receptor beta chains follows, all from one sample in a study of identical twins. TCRdb itself ran the 5' RACE reads through MiXCR, one entry per CDR3 protein. The data hold 1.5 million to 2 million distinct CDR3 sequences, with about 32% observed a single time. Specimen: cord blood. These receptors were obtained from a newborn girl in good health. The CDR3 runs from the conserved cysteine through the conserved F or W. Each record gives: D gene, clone size, V gene, J gene, CDR3 length, CDR3 protein, CDR3 DNA. The D gene is left open where the match is weak. Clone size, where shown, is once, few, many, or a class for clones that have expanded.

D gene: TRBD2
clone size: many
V gene: TRBV12-5
J gene: TRBJ2-1
CDR3 length: 12
CDR3 protein: CASGGGANEQFF
CDR3 DNA: TGTGCTAGTGGCGGGGGGGCTAATGAGCAGTTCTTC

D gene: NA
clone size: few
V gene: TRBV12-3/TRBV12-4
J gene: TRBJ1-2
CDR3 length: 15
CDR3 protein: CASSLKDSRFYGYTF
CDR3 DNA: TGTGCCAGCAGTTTAAAGGACAGCCGCTTCTATGGCTACACCTTC

D gene: TRBD1
clone size: NA
V gene: TRBV5-8
J gene: TRBJ2-5
CDR3 length: 15
CDR3 protein: CASSPDRGDNNEQYF
CDR3 DNA: TGTGCCAGCAGCCCCGACAGGGGAGATAACAATGAGCAGTACTTC

D gene: TRBD2
clone size: few
V gene: TRBV12-3/TRBV12-4
J gene: TRBJ2-3
CDR3 length: 18
CDR3 protein: CASSYAVWRAGGTDTQYF
CDR3 DNA: TGTGCCAGCAGTTACGCAGTTTGGAGGGCGGGGGGCACAGATACGCAGTATTTT

D gene: NA
clone size: NA
V gene: TRBV20-1
J gene: TRBJ2-7
CDR3 length: 14
CDR3 protein: CSARDWAESYEQYF
CDR3 DNA: TGCAGTGCTAGAGATTGGGCAGAGTCCTACGAGCAGTACTTC

D gene: NA
clone size: NA
V gene: TRBV20-1
J gene: TRBJ2-2
CDR3 length: 13
CDR3 protein: CSARQGGNGELFF
CDR3 DNA: TGCAGTGCTAGACAGGGCGGGAACGGGGAGCTGTTTTTT

D gene: NA
clone size: NA
V gene: TRBV24-1
J gene: TRBJ2-2
CDR3 length: 19
CDR3 protein: CATSDGPFSGAGVAGELFF
CDR3 DNA: TGTGCCACCAGTGATGGCCCCTTTTCGGGAGCAGGGGTGGCCGGGGAGCTGTTTTTT

D gene: NA
clone size: NA
V gene: TRBV20-1
J gene: TRBJ2-1
CDR3 length: 11
CDR3 protein: CSARLGETQFF
CDR3 DNA: TGCAGTGCAAGGCTTGGGGAGACCCAGTTCTTC

D gene: NA
clone size: many
V gene: TRBV20-1
J gene: TRBJ2-7
CDR3 length: 14
CDR3 protein: CSARALGGDYEQYF
CDR3 DNA: TGCAGTGCTAGAGCTCTAGGGGGGGACTACGAGCAGTACTTC

D gene: TRBD2
clone size: NA
V gene: TRBV20-1
J gene: TRBJ2-5
CDR3 length: 15
CDR3 protein: CSATTTSGSSNEQYF
CDR3 DNA: TGCAGTGCTACTACGACTAGCGGGAGTTCCAATGAGCAGTACTTC

D gene: TRBD2
clone size: few
V gene: TRBV10-3
J gene: TRBJ2-7
CDR3 length: 16
CDR3 protein: CAISESGLALSYEQYF
CDR3 DNA: TGTGCCATCAGTGAGTCGGGACTAGCCCTCTCCTACGAGCAGTACTTC

D gene: NA
clone size: few
V gene: TRBV20-1
J gene: TRBJ2-3
CDR3 length: 14
CDR3 protein: CSAADGPLAHTQYF
CDR3 DNA: TGCAGTGCTGCGGACGGCCCGCTAGCACATACGCAGTATTTT

D gene: NA
clone size: NA
V gene: TRBV3-1
J gene: TRBJ2-4
CDR3 length: 13
CDR3 protein: CASSNSGSLGQYF
CDR3 DNA: TGTGCCAGCAGCAACTCAGGGAGTCTCGGGCAGTACTTC

D gene: TRBD2
clone size: NA
V gene: TRBV2
J gene: TRBJ2-4
CDR3 length: 15
CDR3 protein: CASSESLAGKNIQYF
CDR3 DNA: TGTGCCAGCAGTGAATCACTAGCGGGCAAAAACATTCAGTACTTC

D gene: TRBD1
clone size: few
V gene: TRBV14
J gene: TRBJ1-2
CDR3 length: 13
CDR3 protein: CASGPGTDYGYTF
CDR3 DNA: TGTGCCAGCGGTCCCGGGACAGACTATGGCTACACCTTC

D gene: TRBD1
clone size: NA
V gene: TRBV5-1
J gene: TRBJ1-4
CDR3 length: 15
CDR3 protein: CAGSFRGTVNEKLFF
CDR3 DNA: TGCGCCGGCAGCTTTCGTGGGACAGTTAATGAAAAACTGTTTTTT

D gene: NA
clone size: few
V gene: TRBV7-9
J gene: TRBJ1-1
CDR3 length: 16
CDR3 protein: CASSLAGQYKNTEAFF
CDR3 DNA: TGTGCCAGCAGCTTAGCCGGACAGTACAAGAACACTGAAGCTTTCTTT

D gene: NA
clone size: NA
V gene: TRBV30
J gene: TRBJ1-1
CDR3 length: 13
CDR3 protein: CAWSVQGYTEAFF
CDR3 DNA: TGTGCCTGGAGTGTACAGGGATACACTGAAGCTTTCTTT

D gene: TRBD1
clone size: many
V gene: TRBV28
J gene: TRBJ2-7
CDR3 length: 14
CDR3 protein: CASSFRGRTYEQYF
CDR3 DNA: TGTGCCAGCAGTTTTAGGGGGCGGACCTACGAGCAGTACTTC

D gene: NA
clone size: few
V gene: TRBV30
J gene: TRBJ2-1
CDR3 length: 13
CDR3 protein: CAWSRSSYNEQFF
CDR3 DNA: TGTGCCTGGAGCCGATCTAGTTACAATGAGCAGTTCTTC

D gene: TRBD1
clone size: few
V gene: TRBV6-1
J gene: TRBJ1-2
CDR3 length: 13
CDR3 protein: CASSTQGAYGYTF
CDR3 DNA: TGTGCCAGCTCAACCCAGGGGGCCTATGGCTACACCTTC

D gene: TRBD1
clone size: NA
V gene: TRBV24-1
J gene: TRBJ2-5
CDR3 length: 15
CDR3 protein: CAASLGGTGQETQYF
CDR3 DNA: TGTGCCGCCAGTCTAGGTGGGACAGGCCAAGAGACCCAGTACTTC

D gene: TRBD2
clone size: few
V gene: TRBV29-1
J gene: TRBJ2-1
CDR3 length: 18
CDR3 protein: CSAQTPLAGVLTRNEQFF
CDR3 DNA: TGCAGCGCCCAAACGCCCCTAGCGGGGGTTCTGACCAGGAATGAGCAGTTCTTC

D gene: TRBD2
clone size: NA
V gene: TRBV24-1
J gene: TRBJ2-3
CDR3 length: 16
CDR3 protein: CATSDTPGTRGDTQYF
CDR3 DNA: TGTGCCACCAGTGATACCCCCGGGACTAGAGGGGATACGCAGTATTTT

D gene: TRBD2
clone size: once
V gene: TRBV7-2
J gene: TRBJ2-7
CDR3 length: 16
CDR3 protein: CASSWSGTRGFIEQYF
CDR3 DNA: TGTGCCAGCAGCTGGTCCGGGACTAGAGGCTTCATCGAGCAGTACTTC

D gene: TRBD1
clone size: NA
V gene: TRBV3-1
J gene: TRBJ1-2
CDR3 length: 14
CDR3 protein: CASGQWDRGIGYTF
CDR3 DNA: TGTGCCAGCGGCCAATGGGACAGGGGGATTGGCTACACCTTC

D gene: NA
clone size: NA
V gene: TRBV6-1
J gene: TRBJ2-7
CDR3 length: 15
CDR3 protein: CASSEQGGSSYEQYF
CDR3 DNA: TGTGCCAGCAGTGAACAGGGGGGGTCCTCCTACGAGCAGTACTTC

D gene: NA
clone size: NA
V gene: TRBV7-9
J gene: TRBJ2-7
CDR3 length: 15
CDR3 protein: CASSSRWGPIYEQYF
CDR3 DNA: TGTGCCAGCAGCTCCCGTTGGGGCCCAATCTACGAGCAGTACTTC

D gene: NA
clone size: NA
V gene: TRBV5-1
J gene: TRBJ2-1
CDR3 length: 15
CDR3 protein: CASATIATAYNEQFF
CDR3 DNA: TGCGCCAGCGCGACTATAGCGACTGCCTACAATGAGCAGTTCTTC

D gene: TRBD1
clone size: many
V gene: TRBV10-3
J gene: TRBJ1-2
CDR3 length: 15
CDR3 protein: CAISLQDRGIYGYTF
CDR3 DNA: TGTGCCATCAGCCTCCAGGACAGGGGGATCTATGGCTACACCTTC

D gene: NA
clone size: many
V gene: TRBV12-3/TRBV12-4
J gene: TRBJ2-1
CDR3 length: 11
CDR3 protein: CASRARGEQFF
CDR3 DNA: TGTGCCAGCAGGGCTCGGGGGGAGCAGTTCTTC

D gene: NA
clone size: few
V gene: TRBV6-6
J gene: TRBJ2-4
CDR3 length: 12
CDR3 protein: CASSYGGNIQYF
CDR3 DNA: TGTGCCAGCAGTTACGGGGGAAACATTCAGTACTTC

D gene: TRBD2
clone size: NA
V gene: TRBV20-1
J gene: TRBJ2-5
CDR3 length: 17
CDR3 protein: CSAQSRTSGSWYNEQYF
CDR3 DNA: TGCAGTGCTCAATCAAGGACTAGCGGGAGCTGGTACAATGAGCAGTACTTC

D gene: TRBD1
clone size: NA
V gene: TRBV10-3
J gene: TRBJ2-1
CDR3 length: 16
CDR3 protein: CAVSDADRGIGNEQFF
CDR3 DNA: TGTGCCGTCAGTGACGCGGACAGGGGGATCGGTAATGAGCAGTTCTTC

D gene: TRBD1
clone size: few
V gene: TRBV4-2
J gene: TRBJ2-1
CDR3 length: 15
CDR3 protein: CASSQEPTGGDEQFF
CDR3 DNA: TGTGCCAGCAGCCAAGAGCCGACAGGGGGAGATGAGCAGTTCTTC

D gene: TRBD1
clone size: many
V gene: TRBV29-1
J gene: TRBJ1-2
CDR3 length: 13
CDR3 protein: CSVEVRTGGGYTF
CDR3 DNA: TGCAGCGTTGAAGTTCGGACAGGGGGTGGCTACACCTTC

D gene: TRBD2
clone size: NA
V gene: TRBV20-1
J gene: TRBJ2-5
CDR3 length: 14
CDR3 protein: CSARAGGDGKTQYF
CDR3 DNA: TGCAGTGCTAGAGCCGGGGGGGATGGGAAGACCCAGTACTTC

D gene: NA
clone size: many
V gene: TRBV5-1
J gene: TRBJ1-2
CDR3 length: 13
CDR3 protein: CASSLEQGHGYTF
CDR3 DNA: TGCGCCAGCAGCTTGGAACAGGGCCATGGCTACACCTTC

D gene: TRBD1
clone size: few
V gene: TRBV6-5
J gene: TRBJ2-7
CDR3 length: 13
CDR3 protein: CASSYETGAEQYF
CDR3 DNA: TGTGCCAGCAGTTACGAGACAGGGGCCGAGCAGTACTTC

D gene: TRBD2
clone size: many
V gene: TRBV14
J gene: TRBJ2-1
CDR3 length: 15
CDR3 protein: CASSQAGLANNEQFF
CDR3 DNA: TGTGCCAGCAGCCAAGCCGGACTAGCGAACAATGAGCAGTTCTTC

D gene: NA
clone size: NA
V gene: TRBV7-2
J gene: TRBJ2-1
CDR3 length: 13
CDR3 protein: CASTPGLLNEQFF
CDR3 DNA: TGTGCCAGCACCCCGGGACTCCTTAATGAGCAGTTCTTC

D gene: NA
clone size: NA
V gene: TRBV11-2
J gene: TRBJ1-1
CDR3 length: 13
CDR3 protein: CASSGGVYTEAFF
CDR3 DNA: TGTGCCAGCAGCGGGGGGGTATACACTGAAGCTTTCTTT

D gene: TRBD2
clone size: NA
V gene: TRBV20-1
J gene: TRBJ2-1
CDR3 length: 14
CDR3 protein: CSARGKREIHEQFF
CDR3 DNA: TGCAGTGCTAGAGGAAAGCGGGAGATACATGAGCAGTTCTTC

D gene: NA
clone size: few
V gene: TRBV21-1
J gene: TRBJ1-1
CDR3 length: 13
CDR3 protein: CASRGRLNTEAFF
CDR3 DNA: TGTGCCAGCAGGGGCAGGTTGAACACTGAAGCTTTCTTT

D gene: TRBD2
clone size: many
V gene: TRBV20-1
J gene: TRBJ2-1
CDR3 length: 17
CDR3 protein: CSATGLAGLGSYNEQFF
CDR3 DNA: TGCAGTGCTACGGGACTAGCGGGACTAGGCTCCTACAATGAGCAGTTCTTC